This note documents a single T cell receptor (beta chain) sequence. The sample is drawn from a study of blood T cell repertoires in COVID-19. Across the study: In each case, the material was cDNA or gDNA derived from T cells, B-cell-depleted T cells, or PBMCs.

Original processing notes: Cell counts per sample came from amplifying reference gene primers. This table comes from immunoSEQ multiplex PCR, and its TCRdb copy is limited to in-frame clones, with some not included. The V and J calls and clone size were taken over from that table, and D and trimming were inferred from the DNA. The sample consists of roughly 150,000 clones, about 80% of them appearing once. The CDR3 is 14 residues long. CDR1 is SGHDN and CDR2 is FVKESK in the germline V gene. V was pared by 4 bases and J by 9 bases, with 15 bases between. This sequence was found in a woman between 65 and 79 years old in a cohort exposed to, infected with or recovered from COVID-19 (not recorded which). The gene calls are TRBV14 and TRBJ1-4; D is ambiguous. The sequenced sample consisted of PBMCs or T cells enriched from blood (not recorded which). The CDR3 DNA follows: TGTGCCAGCAGCCCACTAGACTCCCGTCAAAAACTGTTTTTT. This gives the protein CASSPLDSRQKLFF.